Sequencing of this T cell receptor beta chain was carried out in a study of post-analysis software for immune sequencing data. General study points: Several TRBV segments were more frequent in patients than controls; TRBV5-6, TRBV5-1 and TRBV20-1 belonged to this group.

As to this clonotype: Antigen unknown.

Unique molecular identifiers were present in the TCR beta cDNA libraries. TCRdb processed the PCR reads anew with MiXCR; each CDR3 protein has one entry. The repertoire has around 710,000 distinct CDR3 sequences, around 45% of them found once; the top ten carry roughly 4.9%. Looked up from germline, CDR1 is DFQATT and CDR2 is SNEGSKA (reference sequence). The CDR3 sequence is 15 residues long. V gave up 0 bases and J gave up 4 bases; unmatched junction bases: 5. This receptor was taken from a girl aged 5 to 17 with multiple sclerosis. The specimen sequenced was blood. The V call is TRBV20-1, the J call TRBJ1-5; 8 bases match TRBD1. This chain's CDR3 is CSARDGRTGNQPQHF. CDR3 sequence (DNA): TGCAGTGCTAGAGATGGGCGGACAGGGAATCAGCCCCAGCATTTT.